The 5 T cell receptor beta chains listed next were all sequenced from one sample in a study of beta chain features in type 1 diabetes. Isolated RNA was reverse transcribed in full, so expressed TCRB transcripts were sequenced. Data came from immunoSEQ multiplex PCR; TCRdb stores just in-frame clones and leaves some out. The sample yields some 900,000 clones, 17% seen once. What was sequenced was naive CD4+ T cells from blood. The receptors shown here come from a woman between 18 and 29 years old in good health.

This chain links TRBV19 with TRBJ1-5, with 9 bases aligning to TRBD1. The CDR3 spans 16 residues. V gave up 1 base and J gave up 1 base; unmatched junction bases: 2. CDR1 is LNHDA, CDR2 SQIVND, per germline (reference sequence). The CDR3 coding sequence is TGTGCCAGTAGTATAGTGGACAGGGGAAGCAATCAGCCCCAGCATTTT. It codes for CASSIVDRGSNQPQHF.

This clone was observed a few times. This rearrangement joins TRBV29-1 to TRBJ2-7; TRBD1 or TRBD2 may be the D gene (5 bases each). The V and J ends lost 4 bases and 0 bases respectively, with 13 bases between them. CDR3 length: 14 residues. Germline CDR1 reads SQVTM; CDR2 reads ANQGSEA. The CDR3 loop is CSVAGLASSYEQYF. In DNA form, the CDR3 reads TGCAGCGTTGCGGGGCTAGCTAGCTCCTACGAGCAGTACTTC.

This sequence joins TRBV5-1 and TRBJ2-7; D remains ambiguous. Germline assignment: CDR1 SGHRS and CDR2 YFSETQ. CDR3 size: 14 residues. The V and J ends lost 0 bases and 2 bases respectively, with 9 bases between them. CDR3 nucleotide sequence: TGCGCCAGCAGCTTGGGCGGCAGTACCTACGAGCAGTACTTC. Its translation is CASSLGGSTYEQYF.

The rearrangement uses TRBV7-2 and TRBJ2-1; D is possibly TRBD1 (6 bases). V was trimmed by 6 bases and J by 9 bases, leaving 24 bases between them. The CDR3 spans 16 residues. Germline assignment: CDR1 SGHTA and CDR2 FQGNSA. The CDR3 spells CASSFRQAGASGEQFF. DNA for the CDR3: TGTGCCAGCAGTTTCCGCCAGGCAGGGGCATCGGGTGAGCAGTTCTTC. The full variable domain, completed using reference TRBV7-2 and TRBJ2-1, is GAGVSQSPSNKVTEKGKDVELRCDPISGHTALYWYRQSLGQGLEFLIYFQGNSAPDKSGLPSDRFSAERTGGSVSTLTIQRTQQEDSAVYLCASSFRQAGASGEQFFGPGTRLTVL.

This clone was found a few times. The J gene is TRBJ2-1, the V gene TRBV5-4; tentatively, D is TRBD2 (5 bases). With 4 bases removed from V and 2 bases from J, the gap between germline ends came to 16 bases. Germline loops: CDR1 SGHNT, CDR2 YYREEE (reference sequence). The CDR3 covers 16 residues. The CDR3 is CASSLSTSRAYNEQFF. CDR3 in DNA: TGTGCCAGCAGCCTAAGTACTAGTAGGGCCTACAATGAGCAGTTCTTC.